Included here is one TCR beta chain sequence, with context. The antigen is not known. Clones were read by immunoSEQ multiplex PCR, and TCRdb kept only the in-frame ones, dropping some. The sample consists of under 80,000 clones, about 80% of them appearing once. CDR1 SNHLY and CDR2 FYNNEI come from the germline V gene. The CDR3 spans 15 residues. V gave up 4 bases and J gave up 10 bases; unmatched junction bases: 7. This sample was taken from a study of vaccination effects on CD4 cells after COVID-19. General study points: Few convalescent patients were studied, and early post-infection samples were lacking. Healthy vaccinees' vaccine-induced clones included only 1 of 255 that recognized common cold coronaviruses. Marked clonal contraction was seen in infection- and vaccine-induced clones late after vaccination.

Sequencing followed a ViraFEST assay step that expanded antigen-specific CD4+ T cells with viral peptide pools. Isolation of CD4+ T cells took place after 10 to 11 days of culture. Participants were given two doses of BNT162b2 or mRNA-1273 vaccine. Wells containing two million PBMC each were cultured with roughly 10 IU/ml IL-2 and approximately 10 ug/ml peptides. V is TRBV2 and J is TRBJ1-6; 10 bases are shared with TRBD1. This TCR derives from a human donor who received a COVID-19 vaccine. Sequences were derived from CD4+ T cells from PBMCs cultured with HCoV-OC43 spike peptides, sampled after COVID-19 vaccination. Subset specified: HCoV-OC43 spike overlapping peptide pool stimulation. This chain's CDR3 is CASSGVGQGESPLHF. CDR3 DNA: TGTGCCAGCAGTGGGGTTGGACAGGGGGAATCACCCCTCCACTTT. Using reference TRBV2 and TRBJ1-6 for the parts outside the CDR3, the full variable domain is EPEVTQTPSHQVTQMGQEVILRCVPISNHLYFYWYRQILGQKVEFLVSFYNNEISEKSEIFDDQFSVERPDGSNFTLKIRSTKLEDSAMYFCASSGVGQGESPLHFGNGTRLTVT.